The T cell receptor (beta chain) described here comes from a study of blood T cell repertoires in COVID-19. Study information: COVID-19 samples, acute and convalescent, were from the United States, Italy and Spain.

Under the authors' procedure: Reference gene primer amplification gave nucleated cell count estimates. Profiling relied on immunoSEQ multiplex PCR, and the TCRdb table lists in-frame clones only, not all of them. D and trimming come from the DNA, and the V and J calls and clone size come from that table. The table records about 59,000 clones, around 80% of them present only once. The CDR3 has 14 residues. V lost 6 bases to trimming and J lost 0 bases, with 12 bases between them. Germline values: CDR1 MDHEN, CDR2 SYDVKM. Sequenced material: peripheral blood. The chain joins TRBV28 to TRBJ2-7; D is possibly TRBD2 (5 bases). The sequence derives from a man aged 55 to 70 with acute or convalescent COVID-19. CDR3 loop: CASRVSGSSYEQYF. CDR3 nucleotide sequence: TGTGCCAGCAGGGTTTCTGGGAGCTCCTACGAGCAGTACTTC.